This T cell receptor beta chain was identified during a study of patients and donors after allogeneic stem cell transplantation (TCRdb year 2020). This clonotype was counted a few times. Its cognate antigen has yet to be identified. Per-base quality was not reported, and no clone a single base away is much larger than it. Sequences MNHNS (CDR1) and SASEGT (CDR2) are obtained from the germline V gene. V drops 9 bases and J drops 1 base, leaving 12 bases in between. Spanning cysteine to phenylalanine, the CDR3 consists of 14 amino acids. This entry keeps only the CDR3 DNA: 42 bases, framed from base 1. The library was built by means of RT-PCR. Sequencing instrument: NextSeq 550. Starting from the raw public reads, TCRdb applied fastp trimming at Q25, assembled clones with MiXCR and retained in-frame beta chains. Rows merge per CDR3 protein into single entries with the most common DNA and genes. The sample table contains about a million distinct CDR3 sequences; only one count was recorded for approximately 18% of them. In total, the top ten clones hold around 5.5% of the sample.

The sample consisted of blood, either unsorted or a sorted T cell fraction (not recorded which). The chain is made from TRBV6-1 and TRBJ2-2, with a weak D call of TRBD2 (6 bases match). The sequence was collected from a human donor who was either an allogeneic HSCT recipient or a stem cell or donor lymphocyte infusion donor (not recorded which). It is not recorded whose cells these are; they may come from a transplant donor. In nucleotides, the sequence is TGTGCCAGTTGCGGGGTTAGGAACACCGGGGAGCTGTTTTTT. Its protein is CASCGVRNTGELFF.